Detailed here is one T cell receptor (beta chain). The data were produced by immunoSEQ multiplex PCR, yet TCRdb's version contains in-frame clones alone and is incomplete. The sample has some 190,000 clones, 80% to 90% seen once; the top ten hold less than 20%. This entry is derived from a study of blood T cell repertoires in COVID-19. At the level of the study: The cDNA or gDNA used as material had been derived from T cells, B-cell-depleted T cells, or PBMCs.

The receptor's source is a human donor in a cohort sampled during active COVID-19. The sample taken for sequencing was peripheral blood.

The CDR3 bases are TGTGCCAGAAAGGGAGGGGGGAGGACTGAAGCTTTCTTT. Translation gives CARKGGGRTEAFF. V usage is TRBV2 and J usage is TRBJ1-1, with D possibly matching TRBD1 (6 bases). The CDR3 spans 13 residues. Trimming stripped 9 bases from V and 5 bases from J, with 16 bases between. Germline values: CDR1 SNHLY, CDR2 FYNNEI.